These 18 T cell receptor beta chains were all obtained from the same sample, sequenced in a study of blood T cell repertoires in COVID-19. Sequencing used immunoSEQ multiplex PCR; TCRdb keeps in-frame clones, though not all of them. The table lists 95,000 or so clones, approximately 80% of them singletons. The sample consisted of peripheral blood. These receptors all stem from a human donor in a cohort sampled during active COVID-19.

The J gene is TRBJ2-1, the V gene TRBV29-1; no clear D. The CDR3 has 10 amino acids. Trimming took 7 bases from V and 12 from J, leaving 13 bases between them. Looked up from germline, CDR1 is SQVTM and CDR2 is ANQGSEA. The CDR3 loop is CSAASSGQFF. CDR3 DNA: TGCAGCGCCGCGTCCTCGGGGCAGTTCTTC.

A single count supports this clone. The V gene is TRBV25-1, the J gene TRBJ1-2; D perhaps matches TRBD1 (6 bases). Germline CDR1 is MGHDK and CDR2 is SYGVNS. Trimming cost V 2 bases and J 2 bases, with 6 bases left between them. The CDR3 totals 13 residues. The CDR3 region has the DNA TGTGCCAGCAGTGAAACAGGGAACTATGGCTACACCTTC. Translation: CASSETGNYGYTF.

The genes are TRBV6-5 and TRBJ1-2; TRBD1 matches at 8 bases. V shed 5 bases and J 5 bases; nucleotides not matched to a gene: 10. CDR3 size: 15 residues. CDR1 MNHEY and CDR2 SVGAGI come from the germline V gene. CDR3 amino acids: CASSSPGTGGYGYTF. The CDR3 DNA follows: TGTGCCAGCAGTAGCCCCGGAACAGGGGGGTATGGCTACACCTTC.

The chain joins TRBV12-3 or TRBV12-4 to TRBJ2-7; D is perhaps TRBD1 (6 bases). The CDR3 runs to 13 residues. Trimming stripped 5 bases from V and 4 bases from J, with 12 bases between. The CDR3: CASSHRDNYEQYF. As DNA, the CDR3 is TGTGCCAGCAGTCACAGGGATAATTACGAGCAGTACTTC.

J is TRBJ1-3 and V is TRBV23-1, with a possible D match to TRBD1 (5 bases). TRBV23-1 is reported as an ORF; its role is uncertain. The CDR3 extends over 20 amino acids. The V end was cut by 0 bases, the J end by 1 base, with 22 bases between. The CDR3 is CASSQSEERAGLMSGNTIYF. CDR3 sequence (DNA): TGCGCCAGCAGTCAATCAGAGGAAAGGGCAGGGCTAATGTCTGGAAACACCATATATTTT.

The chain joins TRBV3-1 (or the pseudogene TRBV3-2) to TRBJ1-6, with 7 nucleotides matching TRBD1. Germline V gene data show CDR1 as LGHDT and CDR2 as YNNKEL (reference sequence). The CDR3 sequence is 14 residues long. V dropped 6 bases and J dropped 7; count of bases not matched to a gene: 6. CDR3 sequence: CASSPGQANSPLHF. Written as DNA, the CDR3 is TGTGCCAGCAGTCCAGGACAGGCAAATTCACCCCTCCACTTT.

J is TRBJ2-7 and V is TRBV12-5, with 11 bases matching TRBD2. This CDR3 spans 18 amino acids. The V segment lost 5 bases and the J segment 2 bases; nucleotides outside the gene matches: 14. Germline CDR1 is LGHNT and CDR2 is FRNRAP. CDR3 nucleotide sequence: TGTGCTAGTGGTCAAAACCTCCTGACTAGCGGGGCTACCTACGAGCAGTACTTC. Its translation: CASGQNLLTSGATYEQYF.

The chain recombines TRBV5-1 with TRBJ2-3; 7 nucleotides align to TRBD1. V was clipped by 0 bases and J by 3 bases; unmatched bases: 4. The CDR3 extends over 15 amino acids. The germline V gene has CDR1 SGHRS and CDR2 YFSETQ. CDR3 DNA sequence: TGCGCCAGCAGCTTGGGGGGGACAGCGACAGATACGCAGTATTTT. It codes for CASSLGGTATDTQYF.

This clone has just a few counts. V gene TRBV7-2 combines with J gene TRBJ1-1; TRBD1 matches at 7 bases. Germline V CDR1 and CDR2: SGHTA, FQGNSA. V trimming: 5 bases; J trimming: 0 bases; junction bases outside the gene matches: 6. This CDR3 has 15 residues. Here the CDR3 reads CASSPRGRMNTEAFF. The CDR3 region has the DNA TGTGCCAGCAGCCCTAGGGGGCGAATGAACACTGAAGCTTTCTTT.

The rearrangement links TRBV3-1 (or the pseudogene TRBV3-2) to TRBJ1-3, with unresolved D. CDR3 length: 17 amino acids. Germline V gene data show CDR1 as LGHDT and CDR2 as YNNKEL (reference sequence). Deletions cut 4 bases from V and 1 base from J, with 17 bases between. In DNA, the CDR3 is TGTGCCAGCAGCCGGGGTGAGTTTAGGAGGTCTGGAAACACCATATATTTT. Its translation is CASSRGEFRRSGNTIYF.

J is TRBJ1-2 and V is TRBV9; 11 nucleotides agree with TRBD1. Germline trimming cut 3 bases from V and 8 bases from J; bases unmatched to any gene: 9. The CDR3 runs to 15 residues. The germline gives CDR1 SGDLS, CDR2 YYNGEE. Here the CDR3 DNA reads TGTGCCAGCAGCGCGGGGACAGGGGGTATGGGAGGCTACACCTTC. Its translation: CASSAGTGGMGGYTF. Looking up the rest from reference TRBV9 and TRBJ1-2 gives the full variable domain: DSGVTQTPKHLITATGQRVTLRCSPRSGDLSVYWYQQSLDQGLQFLIQYYNGEERAKGNILERFSAQQFPDLHSELNLSSLELGDSALYFCASSAGTGGMGGYTFGSGTRLTVV.

V gene TRBV7-2 combines with J gene TRBJ1-5; D uncertain. The germline V gene has CDR1 SGHTA and CDR2 FQGNSA. The CDR3 runs to 15 residues. Trimming removed 1 base at V and 6 bases at J, with 13 bases between. The CDR3 loop is CASSLGAGGGQPQHF. CDR3 nucleotide sequence: TGTGCCAGCAGCTTAGGGGCAGGAGGTGGTCAGCCCCAGCATTTT.

V gene TRBV20-1 combines with J gene TRBJ1-2; the D gene is possibly TRBD1 (5 bases). The germline V gene encodes CDR1 DFQATT and CDR2 SNEGSKA (reference sequence). CDR3 size: 11 residues. V dropped 6 bases and J dropped 8 bases, with 13 bases sitting between them. The CDR3 region has the DNA TGCAGTGCGCCCCTCCGGGGGGGCTACACCTTC. It specifies CSAPLRGGYTF.

The rearrangement joins TRBV18 to TRBJ2-5; TRBD2 aligns across 7 bases. CDR3 length: 13 residues. The V gene's germline CDR1 is KGHSH and CDR2 LQKENI. Trimming cost V 1 base and J 4 bases; bases outside gene matches: 0. In DNA, the CDR3 is TGTGCCAGCTCACCACGGGAGGGAGAGACCCAGTACTTC. This encodes CASSPREGETQYF. The full variable domain, rest sourced from reference TRBV18 and TRBJ2-5, is NAGVMQNPRHLVRRRGQEARLRCSPMKGHSHVYWYRQLPEEGLKFMVYLQKENIIDESGMPKERFSAEFPKEGPSILRIQQVVRGDSAAYFCASSPREGETQYFGPGTRLLVL.

The gene calls are TRBV4-1 and TRBJ1-1, with 9 bases matching TRBD1. Germline V CDR1 and CDR2: MGHRA, YSYEKL. J lost 5 bases, V lost 3 bases, and 10 bases had no gene match. The CDR3 is 16 amino acids. The DNA of the CDR3 is TGCGCCAGCAGCCAGGTACCTTACAGGGGGCCAACTGAAGCTTTCTTT. Its translation: CASSQVPYRGPTEAFF.

The rearrangement uses TRBV4-1 and TRBJ1-2; TRBD1 agrees at 9 bases. CDR3 length: 17 amino acids. V trimming: 3 bases; J trimming: 2 bases; junction bases outside the gene matches: 10. Germline CDR1 reads MGHRA; CDR2 reads YSYEKL. The CDR3 loop is CASSHEGQGRSNYGYTF. The CDR3 DNA follows: TGCGCCAGCAGCCACGAGGGACAGGGACGGTCGAACTATGGCTACACCTTC.

The chain has TRBV7-2 and TRBJ1-1; tentative D call: TRBD1 (5 bases). The V gene's germline CDR1 is SGHTA and CDR2 FQGNSA. V was pared by 6 bases and J by 0 bases, with 14 bases between. The CDR3 has 15 residues. The CDR3 region has the DNA TGTGCCAGCAGACCCCAGGGCTCGGTGAACACTGAAGCTTTCTTT. It yields the protein CASRPQGSVNTEAFF.

The rearrangement joins TRBV27 to TRBJ1-3; no firm D call. Trimming stripped 4 bases from V and 0 bases from J, with 19 bases between. This CDR3 is built from 18 residues. CDR1 and CDR2 (germline): MNHEY, SMNVEV (reference sequence). Here the CDR3 reads CASSSPHNLAASGNTIYF. Written as DNA, the CDR3 is TGTGCCAGCAGTTCTCCACATAATTTGGCGGCCTCTGGAAACACCATATATTTT.